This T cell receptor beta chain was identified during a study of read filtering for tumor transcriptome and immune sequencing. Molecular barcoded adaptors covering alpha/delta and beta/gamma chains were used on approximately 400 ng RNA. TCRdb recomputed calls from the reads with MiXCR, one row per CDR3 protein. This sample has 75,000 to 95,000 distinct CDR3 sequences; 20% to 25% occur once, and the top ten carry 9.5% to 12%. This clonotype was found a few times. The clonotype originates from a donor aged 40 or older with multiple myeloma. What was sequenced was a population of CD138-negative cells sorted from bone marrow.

In DNA form, the CDR3 reads TGCGCCAGCAGCTTCCTCCAAACGACAGGGACTGGCTACACCTTC. This codes for CASSFLQTTGTGYTF. The chain recombines TRBV5-1 with TRBJ1-2; 7 nucleotides align to TRBD1. The CDR3 totals 15 residues. Trimming took 2 bases from V and 7 from J; bases not matched to a gene: 11. Germline-derived CDR1 and CDR2 are SGHRS and YFSETQ.